This TCR beta chain was captured in a study of T cells in Graves' hyperthyroidism and ophthalmopathy. No progression to ophthalmopathy during 18 months of follow-up defined stable disease. Those patients with uncontrolled infection, other autoimmune disease, pregnancy or lactation were excluded. Whole-study results and caveats: Ophthalmopathy was told apart from stable hyperthyroidism by a 13 V-J model.

Regions amplified from RNA transcripts were the TCR beta CDR3 regions. Carried out on the TCR CDR3, a first-round RT-PCR used the HTBI primer set. One entry per CDR3 protein results from TCRdb running MiXCR on the multiplex PCR reads. The sample contains a few hundred thousand distinct CDR3 sequences, roughly 20% of which appear only once. The CDR3 is made up of 17 amino acids. V shed 7 bases, J shed 5 bases, and the junction held 19 bases outside the gene matches. The germline V gene has CDR1 LGHNA and CDR2 YNFKEQ. Concerning this clonotype: As yet, its antigen is unknown.

The chain recombines TRBV4-2 with TRBJ1-1; 7 positions match TRBD1. This clonotype originated in a man between 18 and 35 years old with Graves' hyperthyroidism. Sequenced input: blood. The CDR3 here is CASKTRGPGGRGTEAFF. DNA of the CDR3: TGTGCCAGCAAAACGAGAGGTCCAGGGGGGCGGGGGACTGAAGCTTTCTTT.